Listed below are T cell receptor beta chains from one sample, sequenced in a study of T cells in Graves' hyperthyroidism and ophthalmopathy. TCRdb called the multiplex PCR reads again in MiXCR, with one record for every CDR3 protein. The sample has hundreds of thousands of distinct CDR3 sequences, just under 20% seen once. Sample: blood. The receptors were gathered from a man in his forties with Graves' ophthalmopathy. The CDR3 runs from the conserved cysteine through the conserved F or W. The D gene is left open where the match is weak. For some rows the clone size is stated as once, few or many, or as a class when expanded; others skip it.

>TRBJ2-5|.|.|TRBV27
CASSLSPFQETQYF
TGTGCCAGCAGTTTAAGCCCCTTCCAAGAGACCCAGTACTTC
>TRBJ1-3|few|.|TRBV6-1
CASTRAFAGNTIYF
TGTGCCAGCACGAGGGCATTTGCTGGAAACACCATATATTTT
>TRBJ2-2|.|.|TRBV7-9
CASSLNQGTGELFF
TGTGCCAGCAGCCTCAATCAGGGAACCGGGGAGCTGTTTTTT
>TRBJ2-2|few|TRBD1|TRBV5-1
CASTQGQGFRTGELFF
TGCGCCAGCACCCAGGGACAGGGGTTTCGGACCGGGGAGCTGTTTTTT
>TRBJ2-7|few|.|TRBV7-9
CASSLALRGYEQYF
TGTGCCAGCAGCTTAGCGCTGAGGGGCTACGAGCAGTACTTC
>TRBJ1-1|few|.|TRBV7-2
CASSLNPGDAEAFF
TGTGCCAGCAGCTTAAATCCAGGGGACGCTGAAGCTTTCTTT
>TRBJ2-5|.|.|TRBV27
CASSRAPSWDSSETQYF
TGTGCCAGCAGCCGCGCACCTTCTTGGGACTCCTCAGAGACCCAGTACTTC
>TRBJ1-2|.|.|TRBV5-1
CASSSPEGGLGGYTF
TGCGCCAGCAGCTCCCCAGAGGGGGGGCTGGGGGGCTACACCTTC
>TRBJ2-3|few|TRBD2|TRBV13
CASSPWTSGTPDTQYF
TGTGCCAGCAGCCCTTGGACTAGCGGGACCCCAGATACGCAGTATTTT
>TRBJ2-1|.|TRBD1|TRBV20-1
CSAFQGADYNEQFF
TGCAGTGCCTTTCAGGGGGCGGACTACAATGAGCAGTTCTTC
>TRBJ1-1|many|TRBD1|TRBV7-2
CASSLRDRHTEAFF
TGTGCCAGCAGCCTAAGGGACAGACACACTGAAGCTTTCTTT
>TRBJ2-1|.|.|TRBV5-8
CASSLGILEQFF
TGTGCCAGCAGCTTGGGGATTCTTGAGCAGTTCTTC
>TRBJ2-5|.|.|TRBV27
CASSWTVSETQYF
TGTGCCAGCAGTTGGACTGTCTCAGAGACCCAGTACTTC
>TRBJ2-3|.|.|TRBV19
CASRKGTGTITDTQYF
TGTGCCAGTAGAAAAGGGACGGGCACTATCACAGATACGCAGTATTTT
>TRBJ2-2|.|.|TRBV20-1
CSARDDSNTGELFF
TGCAGTGCTAGGGACGACAGTAACACCGGGGAGCTGTTTTTT
>TRBJ1-4|few|.|TRBV27
CASSLKPNEKLFF
TGTGCCAGCAGTTTAAAGCCAAATGAAAAACTGTTTTTT
>TRBJ1-2|many|.|TRBV27
CASSLLGGGHGYTF
TGTGCCAGCAGTTTATTGGGCGGAGGTCATGGCTACACCTTC
>TRBJ2-1|many|.|TRBV6-6
CASSYTGLSYNEQFF
TGTGCCAGCAGTTACACAGGGCTCTCCTACAATGAGCAGTTCTTC
>TRBJ2-1|.|TRBD2|TRBV20-1
CSATRGGRERNEQFF
TGCAGTGCTACCCGAGGTGGGCGGGAGAGGAATGAGCAGTTCTTC
>TRBJ2-7|few|.|TRBV5-1
CASSSSWGSSYEQYF
TGCGCCAGCAGCTCCTCATGGGGAAGCTCCTACGAGCAGTACTTC
>TRBJ2-1|.|TRBD2|TRBV7-2
CASSPSGIAGWGFEQFF
TGTGCCAGCAGCCCGAGCGGTATAGCGGGATGGGGTTTTGAGCAGTTCTTC
>TRBJ2-7|few|.|TRBV11-2
CASSWGTASEEQYF
TGTGCCAGCAGCTGGGGGACGGCTTCGGAAGAGCAGTACTTC
>TRBJ1-5|.|.|TRBV27
CASSLEYHQPQHF
TGTGCCAGCAGTTTAGAATACCATCAGCCCCAGCATTTT
>TRBJ2-5|few|TRBD2|TRBV19
CASSMGRLALQETQYF
TGTGCCAGTAGTATGGGGAGACTAGCGCTCCAAGAGACCCAGTACTTC
>TRBJ2-3|.|TRBD2|TRBV13
CASSDSGTSGIHTDTQYF
TGTGCCAGCAGCGACTCAGGGACTAGCGGGATTCACACAGATACGCAGTATTTT
>TRBJ1-5|.|.|TRBV5-5
CASSSPGTNQPQHF
TGTGCCAGCAGCTCCCCCGGGACGAATCAGCCCCAGCATTTT
>TRBJ2-3|many|.|TRBV7-2
CASSLWGNPFTDTQYF
TGTGCCAGCAGCTTGTGGGGTAATCCCTTCACAGATACGCAGTATTTT